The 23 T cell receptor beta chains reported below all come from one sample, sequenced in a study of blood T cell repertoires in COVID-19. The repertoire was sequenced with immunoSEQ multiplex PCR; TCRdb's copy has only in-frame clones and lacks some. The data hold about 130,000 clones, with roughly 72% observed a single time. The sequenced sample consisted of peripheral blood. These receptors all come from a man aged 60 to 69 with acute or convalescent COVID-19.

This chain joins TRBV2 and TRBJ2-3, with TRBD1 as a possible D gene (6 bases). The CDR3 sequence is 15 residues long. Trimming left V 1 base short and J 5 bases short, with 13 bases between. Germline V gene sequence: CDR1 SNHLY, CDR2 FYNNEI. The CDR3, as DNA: TGTGCCAGCAGTGAAGGAGGGGGAGTGATAGATACGCAGTATTTT. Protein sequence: CASSEGGGVIDTQYF.

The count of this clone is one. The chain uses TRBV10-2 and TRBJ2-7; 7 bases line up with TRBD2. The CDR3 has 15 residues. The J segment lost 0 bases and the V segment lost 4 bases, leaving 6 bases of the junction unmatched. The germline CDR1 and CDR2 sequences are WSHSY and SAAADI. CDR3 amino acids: CASSARAGDSYEQYF. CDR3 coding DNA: TGCGCCAGCAGTGCCAGGGCGGGGGACTCCTACGAGCAGTACTTC.

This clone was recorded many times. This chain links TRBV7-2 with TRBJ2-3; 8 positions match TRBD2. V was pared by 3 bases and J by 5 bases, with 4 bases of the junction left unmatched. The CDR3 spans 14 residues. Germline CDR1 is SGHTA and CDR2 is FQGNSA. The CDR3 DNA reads TGTGCCAGCAGCTTTCCGGGGGGGGTAGATACGCAGTATTTT. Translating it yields CASSFPGGVDTQYF. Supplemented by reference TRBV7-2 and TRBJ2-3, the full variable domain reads GAGVSQSPSNKVTEKGKDVELRCDPISGHTALYWYRQSLGQGLEFLIYFQGNSAPDKSGLPSDRFSAERTGGSVSTLTIQRTQQEDSAVYLCASSFPGGVDTQYFGPGTRLTVL.

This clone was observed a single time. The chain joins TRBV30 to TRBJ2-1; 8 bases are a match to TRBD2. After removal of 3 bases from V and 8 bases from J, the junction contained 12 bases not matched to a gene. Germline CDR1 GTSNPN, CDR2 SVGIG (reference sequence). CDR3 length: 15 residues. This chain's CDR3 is CAWRLGLGTVDEQFF. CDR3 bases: TGTGCCTGGAGACTGGGACTAGGGACTGTGGATGAGCAGTTCTTC.

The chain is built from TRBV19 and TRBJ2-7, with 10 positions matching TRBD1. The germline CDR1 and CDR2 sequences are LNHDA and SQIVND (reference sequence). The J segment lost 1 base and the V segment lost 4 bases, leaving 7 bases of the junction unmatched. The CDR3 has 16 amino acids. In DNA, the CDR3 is TGTGCCAGTAGTACCACGGACAGGGGGAATTCCTACGAGCAGTACTTC. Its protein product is CASSTTDRGNSYEQYF.

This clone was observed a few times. The CDR3 region is CATSRRLAGITDTQYF. CDR3 DNA sequence: TGTGCCACCAGCAGGAGGTTAGCGGGGATCACAGATACGCAGTATTTT. This chain links TRBV15 with TRBJ2-3; 8 positions agree with TRBD2. Germline V lookup: CDR1 LNHNV, CDR2 YYDKDF (reference sequence). The CDR3 is 16 amino acids. Losses at the gene ends were 3 bases for V and 2 bases for J; bases not matched to a gene: 7.

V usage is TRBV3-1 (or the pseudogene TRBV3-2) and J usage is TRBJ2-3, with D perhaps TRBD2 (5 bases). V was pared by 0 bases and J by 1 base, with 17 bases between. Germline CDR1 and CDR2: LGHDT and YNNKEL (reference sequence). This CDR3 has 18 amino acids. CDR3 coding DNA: TGTGCCAGCAGCCAAGAGGTTGCCGGGATGGCGGGCACAGATACGCAGTATTTT. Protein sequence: CASSQEVAGMAGTDTQYF.

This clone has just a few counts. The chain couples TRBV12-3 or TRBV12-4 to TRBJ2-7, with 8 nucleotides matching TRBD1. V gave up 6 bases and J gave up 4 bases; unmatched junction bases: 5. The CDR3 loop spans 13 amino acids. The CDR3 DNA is TGTGCCAGCAGCTGGACAGGGATATACGAGCAGTACTTC. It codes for CASSWTGIYEQYF.

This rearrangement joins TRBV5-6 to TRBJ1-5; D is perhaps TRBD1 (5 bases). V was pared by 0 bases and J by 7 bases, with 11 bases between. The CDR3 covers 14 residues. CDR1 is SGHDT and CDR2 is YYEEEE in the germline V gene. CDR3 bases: TGTGCCAGCAGCTTGGCCCAGGGCCGCCAGCCCCAGCATTTT. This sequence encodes CASSLAQGRQPQHF.

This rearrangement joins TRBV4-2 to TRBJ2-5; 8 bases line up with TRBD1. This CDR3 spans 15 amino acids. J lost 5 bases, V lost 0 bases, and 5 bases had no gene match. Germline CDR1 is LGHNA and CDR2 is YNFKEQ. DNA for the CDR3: TGTGCCAGCAGCCAAGATCGGACAGGGAGGGAGACCCAGTACTTC. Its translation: CASSQDRTGRETQYF.

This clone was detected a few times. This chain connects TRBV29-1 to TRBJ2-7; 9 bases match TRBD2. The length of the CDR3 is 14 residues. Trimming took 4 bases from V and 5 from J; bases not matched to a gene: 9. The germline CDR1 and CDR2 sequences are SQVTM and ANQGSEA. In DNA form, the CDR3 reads TGCAGCGTTGTGCTAGCGGGATCCCTGGACGAGCAGTACTTC. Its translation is CSVVLAGSLDEQYF.

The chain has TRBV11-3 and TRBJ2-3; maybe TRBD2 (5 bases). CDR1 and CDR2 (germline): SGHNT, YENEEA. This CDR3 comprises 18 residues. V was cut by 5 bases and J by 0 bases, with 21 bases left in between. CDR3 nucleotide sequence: TGTGCCAGCAGCCGAAACCCCCCGGACTGGGCGAGCACAGATACGCAGTATTTT. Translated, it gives CASSRNPPDWASTDTQYF.

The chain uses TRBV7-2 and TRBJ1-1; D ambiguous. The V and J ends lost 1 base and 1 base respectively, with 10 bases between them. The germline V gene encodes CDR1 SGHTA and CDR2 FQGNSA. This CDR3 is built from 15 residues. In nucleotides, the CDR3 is TGTGCCAGCAGCTTAGTCCGAGGGCGGAACACTGAAGCTTTCTTT. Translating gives CASSLVRGRNTEAFF.

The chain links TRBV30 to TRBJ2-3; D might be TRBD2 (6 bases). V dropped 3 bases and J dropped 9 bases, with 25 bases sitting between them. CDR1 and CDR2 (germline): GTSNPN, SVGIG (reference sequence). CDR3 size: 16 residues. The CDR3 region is CAWSLRSQAGYTTQYF. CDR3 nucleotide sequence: TGTGCCTGGAGCCTTCGATCGCAGGCGGGGTATACCACGCAGTATTTT.

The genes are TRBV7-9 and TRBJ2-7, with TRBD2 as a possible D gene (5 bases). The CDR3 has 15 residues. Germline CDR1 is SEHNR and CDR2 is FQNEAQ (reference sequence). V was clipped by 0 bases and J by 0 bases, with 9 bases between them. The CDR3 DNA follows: TGTGCCAGCAGCTTAGCTGGGAGTCTCTCCTACGAGCAGTACTTC. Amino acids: CASSLAGSLSYEQYF.

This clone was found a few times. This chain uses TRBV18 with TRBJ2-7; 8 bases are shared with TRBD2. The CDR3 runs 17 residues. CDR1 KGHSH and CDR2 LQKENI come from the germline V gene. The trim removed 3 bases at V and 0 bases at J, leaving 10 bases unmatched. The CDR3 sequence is CASSPPRGGRLSYEQYF. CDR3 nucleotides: TGTGCCAGCTCACCCCCTAGGGGCGGGAGGCTCTCCTACGAGCAGTACTTC.

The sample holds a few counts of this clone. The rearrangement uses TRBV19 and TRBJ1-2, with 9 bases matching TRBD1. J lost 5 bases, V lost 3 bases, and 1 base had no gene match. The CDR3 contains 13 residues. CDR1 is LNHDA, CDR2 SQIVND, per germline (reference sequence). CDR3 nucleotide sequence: TGTGCCAGTAGTATCGGGACAGGGTATGGCTACACCTTC. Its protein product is CASSIGTGYGYTF.

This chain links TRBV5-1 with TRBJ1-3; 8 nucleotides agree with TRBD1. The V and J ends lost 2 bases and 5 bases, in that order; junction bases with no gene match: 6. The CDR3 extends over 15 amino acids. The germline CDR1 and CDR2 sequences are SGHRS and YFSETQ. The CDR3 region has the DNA TGCGCCAGCAGCTTCCCGACAGGGGATCGAAACACCATATATTTT. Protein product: CASSFPTGDRNTIYF.

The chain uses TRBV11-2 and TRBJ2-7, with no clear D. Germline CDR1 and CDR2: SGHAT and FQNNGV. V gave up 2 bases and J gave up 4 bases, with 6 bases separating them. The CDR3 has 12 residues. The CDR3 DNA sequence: TGTGCCAGCAGCTTAAGCAGGTACGAGCAGTACTTC. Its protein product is CASSLSRYEQYF. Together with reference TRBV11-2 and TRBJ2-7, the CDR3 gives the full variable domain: EAGVAQSPRYKIIEKRQSVAFWCNPISGHATLYWYQQILGQGPKLLIQFQNNGVVDDSQLPKDRFSAERLKGVDSTLKIQPAKLEDSAVYLCASSLSRYEQYFGPGTRLTVT.

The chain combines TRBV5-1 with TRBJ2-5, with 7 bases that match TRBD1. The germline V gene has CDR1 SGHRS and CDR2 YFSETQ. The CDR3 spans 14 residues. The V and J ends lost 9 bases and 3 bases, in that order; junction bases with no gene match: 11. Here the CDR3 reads CATKSTGAEETQYF. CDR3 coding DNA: TGCGCCACCAAATCCACAGGGGCAGAAGAGACCCAGTACTTC.

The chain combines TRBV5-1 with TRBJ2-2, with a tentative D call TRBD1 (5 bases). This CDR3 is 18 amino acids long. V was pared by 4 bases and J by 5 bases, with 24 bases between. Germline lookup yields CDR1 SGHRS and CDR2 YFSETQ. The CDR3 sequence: CASSPPPGSTGLTGELFF. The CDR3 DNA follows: TGCGCCAGCAGCCCTCCCCCCGGCTCAACAGGTTTAACCGGGGAGCTGTTTTTT.

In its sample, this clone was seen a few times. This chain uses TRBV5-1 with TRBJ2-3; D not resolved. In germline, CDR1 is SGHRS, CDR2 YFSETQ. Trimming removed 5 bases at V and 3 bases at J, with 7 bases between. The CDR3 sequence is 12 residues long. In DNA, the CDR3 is TGCGCCAGCAGTCACAAGACAGATACGCAGTATTTT. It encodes CASSHKTDTQYF.

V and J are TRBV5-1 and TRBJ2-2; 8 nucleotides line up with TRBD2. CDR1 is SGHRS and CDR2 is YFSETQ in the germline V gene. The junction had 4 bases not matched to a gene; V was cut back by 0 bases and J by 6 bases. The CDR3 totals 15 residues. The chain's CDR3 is CASSLGSGGAGELFF. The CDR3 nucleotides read TGCGCCAGCAGCTTGGGGAGCGGGGGAGCCGGGGAGCTGTTTTTT.